A single T cell receptor (beta chain) is shown here with its context. The source of the sample is a study of blood T cell repertoires in COVID-19. Generated by immunoSEQ multiplex PCR, the TCRdb table keeps only in-frame clones and is missing some. The sample lists around 38,000 clones; 70% to 90% were seen once. The CDR3 loop spans 17 amino acids. Looked up from germline, CDR1 is SGHRS and CDR2 is YFSETQ. V lost 0 bases and J lost 1, with 13 bases in between. Seattle researchers signed up patients amid active infection and tracked them longitudinally. This chain links TRBV5-1 with TRBJ2-2, with D possibly matching TRBD1 (5 bases). Sequencing was done on a sample of peripheral blood. This sequence originates from a man aged 55 to 69 with COVID-19, enrolled during active disease. The CDR3 here is CASSLAEWGQNTGELFF. The CDR3 nucleotides are TGCGCCAGCAGCTTGGCCGAGTGGGGCCAGAACACCGGGGAGCTGTTTTTT.